This T cell receptor (beta chain) emerged from a study of cytomegalovirus exposure and HLA in healthy donors. The study's findings and limits: A missense DCLRE1C variant was associated with V- and J-gene trimming of TCR beta chains in a later analysis, and an independent cohort replicated the association.

Each of the donors was a healthy bone marrow donor. The PCR was carried out with 60 Vbeta primers and 13 Jbeta primers. Using immunoSEQ multiplex PCR, the repertoire was profiled, and TCRdb retains in-frame clones only, with some absent. This sample yields over 150,000 clones, of which approximately 85% are seen a single time; about 2.4% belongs to the top ten. Worth noting for this clone: Its target is unknown.

The germline CDR1 and CDR2 sequences are SGDLS and YYNGEE. The CDR3 loop spans 14 amino acids. V lost 3 bases to trimming and J lost 6 bases, with 15 bases between them. Sequencing used PBMCs. The origin of this receptor is a man aged 25 to 40 in good health and CMV-seropositive. The chain is built from TRBV9 and TRBJ1-2; D not resolved. In DNA, the CDR3 is TGTGCCAGCAGCGCCCTAACGGTAGTGGATGGCTACACCTTC. Translating it yields CASSALTVVDGYTF.